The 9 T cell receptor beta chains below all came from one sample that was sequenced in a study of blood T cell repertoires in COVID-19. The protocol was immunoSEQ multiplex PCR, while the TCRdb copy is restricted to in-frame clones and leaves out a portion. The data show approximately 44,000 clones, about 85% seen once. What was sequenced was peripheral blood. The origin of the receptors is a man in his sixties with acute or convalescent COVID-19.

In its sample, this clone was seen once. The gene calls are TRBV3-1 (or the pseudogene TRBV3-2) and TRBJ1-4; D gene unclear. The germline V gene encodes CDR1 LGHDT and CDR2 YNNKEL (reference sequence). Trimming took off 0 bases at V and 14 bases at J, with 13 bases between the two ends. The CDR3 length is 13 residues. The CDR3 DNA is TGTGCCAGCAGCCAAGATGGGAGGGTCGGGCTGTTTTTT. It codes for CASSQDGRVGLFF.

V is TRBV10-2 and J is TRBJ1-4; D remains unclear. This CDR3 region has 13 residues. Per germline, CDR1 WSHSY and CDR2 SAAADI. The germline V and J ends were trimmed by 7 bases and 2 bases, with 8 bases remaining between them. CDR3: CASNRGTNEKLFF. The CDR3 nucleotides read TGCGCCAGCAATCGGGGTACTAATGAAAAACTGTTTTTT.

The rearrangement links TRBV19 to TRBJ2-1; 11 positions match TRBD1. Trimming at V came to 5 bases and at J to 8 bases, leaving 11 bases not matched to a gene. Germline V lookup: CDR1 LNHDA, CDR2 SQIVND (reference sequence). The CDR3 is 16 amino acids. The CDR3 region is CASSVPGQGARDEQFF. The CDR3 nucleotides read TGTGCCAGTAGTGTGCCAGGACAGGGGGCAAGAGATGAGCAGTTCTTC.

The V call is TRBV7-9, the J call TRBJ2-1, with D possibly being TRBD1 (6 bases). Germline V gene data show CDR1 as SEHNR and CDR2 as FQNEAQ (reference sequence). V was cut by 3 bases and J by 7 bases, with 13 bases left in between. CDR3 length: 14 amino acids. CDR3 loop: CASSLTQGLNEQFF. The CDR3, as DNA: TGTGCCAGCAGCTTGACCCAGGGGCTGAATGAGCAGTTCTTC.

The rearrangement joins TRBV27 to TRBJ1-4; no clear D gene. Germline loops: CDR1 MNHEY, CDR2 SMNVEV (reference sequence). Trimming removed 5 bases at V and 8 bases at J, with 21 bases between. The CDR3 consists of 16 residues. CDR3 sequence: CASSPEVGSPYEKLFF. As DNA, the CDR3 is TGTGCCAGCAGTCCAGAAGTCGGGAGTCCCTACGAAAAACTGTTTTTT.

In nucleotides, the CDR3 is TGTGCCAGCAGTTCTCAGACTAGCGGAAGCTCCTACGAGCAGTACTTC. It encodes CASSSQTSGSSYEQYF. The gene calls are TRBV6-2 or TRBV6-3 and TRBJ2-7; the match to TRBD2 covers 9 bases. V lost 4 bases to trimming and J lost 0 bases; unmatched junction nucleotides: 7. Germline CDR1 is MNHEY and CDR2 is SVGEGT. There are 16 residues in the CDR3.

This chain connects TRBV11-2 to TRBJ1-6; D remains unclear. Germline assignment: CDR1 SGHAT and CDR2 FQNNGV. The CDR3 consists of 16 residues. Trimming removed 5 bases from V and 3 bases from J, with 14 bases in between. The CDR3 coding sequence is TGTGCCAGCAGCCCGAGCGGACGGGTCTATAATTCACCCCTCCACTTT. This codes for CASSPSGRVYNSPLHF.

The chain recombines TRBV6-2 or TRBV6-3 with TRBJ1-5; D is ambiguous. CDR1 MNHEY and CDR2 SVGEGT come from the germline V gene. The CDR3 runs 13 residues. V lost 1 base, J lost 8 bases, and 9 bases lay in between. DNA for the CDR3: TGTGCCAGCAGTTACTTATGGGGAGAGCCCCAGCATTTT. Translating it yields CASSYLWGEPQHF.

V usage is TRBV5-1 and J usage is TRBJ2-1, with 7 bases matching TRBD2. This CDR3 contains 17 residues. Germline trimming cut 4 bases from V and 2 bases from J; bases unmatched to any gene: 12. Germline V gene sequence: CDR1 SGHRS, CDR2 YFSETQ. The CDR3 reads CASSPPGRNTTYNEQFF. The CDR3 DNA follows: TGCGCCAGCAGCCCCCCCGGGAGGAATACGACCTACAATGAGCAGTTCTTC.